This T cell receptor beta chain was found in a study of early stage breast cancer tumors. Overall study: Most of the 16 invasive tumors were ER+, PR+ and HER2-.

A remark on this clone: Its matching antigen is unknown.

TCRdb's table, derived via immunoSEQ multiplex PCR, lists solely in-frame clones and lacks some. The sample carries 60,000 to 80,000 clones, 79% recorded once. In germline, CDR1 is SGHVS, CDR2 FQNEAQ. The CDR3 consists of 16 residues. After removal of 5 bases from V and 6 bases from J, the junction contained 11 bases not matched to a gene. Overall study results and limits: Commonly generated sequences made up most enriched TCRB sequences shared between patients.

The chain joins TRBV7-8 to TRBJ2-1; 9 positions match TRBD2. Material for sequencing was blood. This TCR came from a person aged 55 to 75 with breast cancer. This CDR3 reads CASSREPGLAGNEQFF. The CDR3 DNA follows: TGTGCCAGCAGCCGAGAACCGGGACTAGCAGGCAATGAGCAGTTCTTC.